The source of this T cell receptor beta chain is a study of control samples from healthy donors and cancer patients. CDR3 length: 16 residues. V lost 8 bases and J lost 1, with 20 bases in between. Germline lookup yields CDR1 LGHNA and CDR2 YNFKEQ. Clones were sequenced by immunoSEQ multiplex PCR, and TCRdb holds only the in-frame ones, with some missing. The sample lists around 18,000 clones; just over 85% were seen once. The sequence was obtained from a woman in her seventies with colorectal cancer. The sample taken for sequencing was PBMCs. The rearrangement joins TRBV4-2 to TRBJ1-1; unclear D gene. The CDR3 spells CASQAKQVTRNTEAFF. For the CDR3, the DNA is TGTGCCAGCCAAGCCAAGCAAGTTACTAGGAACACTGAAGCTTTCTTT.